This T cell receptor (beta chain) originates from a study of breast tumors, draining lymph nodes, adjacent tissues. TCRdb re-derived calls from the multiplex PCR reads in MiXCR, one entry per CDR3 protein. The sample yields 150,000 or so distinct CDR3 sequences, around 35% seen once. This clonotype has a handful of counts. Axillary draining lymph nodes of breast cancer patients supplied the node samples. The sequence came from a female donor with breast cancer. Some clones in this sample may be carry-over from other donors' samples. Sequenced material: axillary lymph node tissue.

This CDR3 reads CASSQQYGGGEKLFF. As DNA, the CDR3 is TGTGCCAGCAGTCAACAATACGGGGGAGGAGAAAAACTGTTTTTT. The chain joins TRBV6-1 to TRBJ1-4, with D possibly matching TRBD1 (5 bases). Germline assignment: CDR1 MNHNS and CDR2 SASEGT. With 5 bases removed from V and 8 bases from J, the gap between germline ends came to 18 bases. There are 15 residues in the CDR3.